The 3 T cell receptor beta chains in this list originate from one sample, sequenced in a study of type 1 regulatory T cells. Using its own MiXCR run on the reads, TCRdb lists one record per CDR3 protein. The sample lists more than 50,000 distinct CDR3 sequences; 62% were seen once. These receptors have no known antigen. The specimen was cultured non-Tr1 T cells, either the whole culture or a sorted T cell fraction (not recorded which). The receptors shown here come from a human donor in good health.

V gene TRBV4-2 combines with J gene TRBJ1-2, with TRBD1 matching 7 bases. Losses at the gene ends were 3 bases for V and 4 bases for J; bases not matched to a gene: 2. Germline lookup yields CDR1 LGHNA and CDR2 YNFKEQ. This CDR3 is built from 13 residues. CDR3 DNA: TGTGCCAGCAGCCAGGGACAGCTCTATGGCTACACCTTC. Translated: CASSQGQLYGYTF.

The CDR3 sequence is CSGTAPTGGYTF. CDR3 nucleotide sequence: TGCAGTGGCACAGCCCCGACCGGTGGCTACACCTTC. V usage is TRBV20-1 and J usage is TRBJ1-2, with D uncertain. The germline V gene encodes CDR1 DFQATT and CDR2 SNEGSKA (reference sequence). Trimming took 7 bases from V and 7 from J, leaving 16 bases between them. The CDR3 runs 12 residues.

The rearrangement joins TRBV20-1 to TRBJ2-7, with 9 bases lining up with TRBD1. From germline, CDR1 is DFQATT and CDR2 SNEGSKA (reference sequence). J was trimmed by 2 bases and V by 0 bases; bases with no gene match: 23. The CDR3 runs 21 residues. CDR3 coding DNA: TGCAGTGCTAGAGATTGGCCGATAAAGGACAGGGGAGGTTCGGGGACCTACGAGCAGTACTTC. Translated, it gives CSARDWPIKDRGGSGTYEQYF.